This T cell receptor (beta chain) was found in a study of cytotoxic CD8 clonotypes in ibrutinib-treated CLL. The germline V gene encodes CDR1 WSHSY and CDR2 SAAADI. V lost 10 bases to trimming and J lost 5 bases, with 16 bases between them. The CDR3 is 13 amino acids. General study points: Under therapy, public clonotypes either contracted or stayed stable, and they were uncommon. Clonality climbed at ibrutinib response, then dropped toward baseline at progression.

Repertoires were generated with immunoSEQ multiplex PCR, while TCRdb's copy carries only in-frame clones and drops some. The table has around 310,000 clones, more than 65% seen once. The table lists this clone with a count of one. The antigen remains undetermined. This sequence joins TRBV10-2 and TRBJ2-3; no definite D call. The receptor's source is a human donor with chronic lymphocytic leukemia. The sequences come from PBMCs, collected before ibrutinib treatment. The CDR3 protein is CAIGLVAGDTQYF. The CDR3 DNA sequence: TGCGCCATCGGGCTAGTAGCCGGAGATACGCAGTATTTT.